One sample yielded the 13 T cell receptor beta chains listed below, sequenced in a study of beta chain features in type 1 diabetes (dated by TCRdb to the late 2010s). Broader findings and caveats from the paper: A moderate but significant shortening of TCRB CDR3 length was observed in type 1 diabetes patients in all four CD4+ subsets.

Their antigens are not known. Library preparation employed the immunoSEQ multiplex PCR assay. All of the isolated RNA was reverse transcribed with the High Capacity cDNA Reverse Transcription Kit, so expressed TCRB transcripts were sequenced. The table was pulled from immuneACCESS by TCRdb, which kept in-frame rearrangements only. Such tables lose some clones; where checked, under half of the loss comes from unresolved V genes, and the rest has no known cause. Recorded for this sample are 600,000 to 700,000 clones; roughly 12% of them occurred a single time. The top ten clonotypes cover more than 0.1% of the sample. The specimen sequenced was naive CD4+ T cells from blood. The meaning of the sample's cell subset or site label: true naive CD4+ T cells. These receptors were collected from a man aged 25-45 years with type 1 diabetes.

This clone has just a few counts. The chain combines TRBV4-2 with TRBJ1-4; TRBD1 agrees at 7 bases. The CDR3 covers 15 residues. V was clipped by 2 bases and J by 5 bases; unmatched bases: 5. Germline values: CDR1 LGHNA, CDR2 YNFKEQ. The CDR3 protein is CASSQWTGRNEKLFF. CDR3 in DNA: TGTGCCAGCAGCCAATGGACAGGTCGAAATGAAAAACTGTTTTTT.

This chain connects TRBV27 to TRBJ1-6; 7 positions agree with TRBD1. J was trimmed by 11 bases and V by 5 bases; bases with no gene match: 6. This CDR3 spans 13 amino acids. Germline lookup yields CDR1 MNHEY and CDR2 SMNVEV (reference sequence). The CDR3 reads CASSADRDPPLHF. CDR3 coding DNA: TGTGCCAGCAGTGCCGACAGGGATCCACCCCTCCACTTT.

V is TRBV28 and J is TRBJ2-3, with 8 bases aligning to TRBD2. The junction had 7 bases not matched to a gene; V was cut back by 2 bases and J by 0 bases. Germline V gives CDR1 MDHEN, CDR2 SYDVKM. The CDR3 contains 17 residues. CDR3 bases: TGTGCCAGCAGTTTACCCACTAGCGGTGCTAGCACAGATACGCAGTATTTT. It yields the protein CASSLPTSGASTDTQYF.

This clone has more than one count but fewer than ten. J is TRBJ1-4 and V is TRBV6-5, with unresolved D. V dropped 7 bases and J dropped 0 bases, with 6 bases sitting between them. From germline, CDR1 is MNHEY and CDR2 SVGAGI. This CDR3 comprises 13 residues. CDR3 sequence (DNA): TGTGCCAGCAAAGGTGCAACTAATGAAAAACTGTTTTTT. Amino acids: CASKGATNEKLFF.

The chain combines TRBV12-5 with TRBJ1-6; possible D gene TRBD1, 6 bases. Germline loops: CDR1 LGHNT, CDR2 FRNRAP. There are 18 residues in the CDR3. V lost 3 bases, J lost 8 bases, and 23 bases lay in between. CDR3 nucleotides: TGTGCTAGTGGTTTCCAAACCCCCACGGGGGCCGGGGATTCACCCCTCCACTTT. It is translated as CASGFQTPTGAGDSPLHF. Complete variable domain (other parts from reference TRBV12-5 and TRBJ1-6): DARVTQTPRHKVTEMGQEVTMRCQPILGHNTVFWYRQTMMQGLELLAYFRNRAPLDDSGMPKDRFSAEMPDATLATLKIQPSEPRDSAVYFCASGFQTPTGAGDSPLHFGNGTRLTVT.

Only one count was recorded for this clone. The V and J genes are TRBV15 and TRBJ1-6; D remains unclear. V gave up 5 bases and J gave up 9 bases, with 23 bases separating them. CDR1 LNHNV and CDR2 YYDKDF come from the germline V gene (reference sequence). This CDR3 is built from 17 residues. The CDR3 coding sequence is TGTGCCACCAGCGGCGGTTACTCAACAGCTTCTAGTTCACCCCTCCACTTT. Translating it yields CATSGGYSTASSSPLHF.

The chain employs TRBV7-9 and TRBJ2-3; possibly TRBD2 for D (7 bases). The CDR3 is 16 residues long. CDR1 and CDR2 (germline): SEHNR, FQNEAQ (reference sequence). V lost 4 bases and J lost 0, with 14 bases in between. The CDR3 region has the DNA TGTGCCAGCAGCTCACGGGCGGGGGCTAGCACAGATACGCAGTATTTT. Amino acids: CASSSRAGASTDTQYF.

CDR3 bases: TGCGCCAGCAGCCAAGAATGGAGCACCCTGGGGAAACTGTTTTTT. It is translated as CASSQEWSTLGKLFF. This chain uses TRBV4-3 with TRBJ1-4; D ambiguous. V lost 0 bases to trimming and J lost 11 bases, with 16 bases between them. CDR3 length: 15 residues. Germline CDR1 and CDR2: LGHNA and YSLEER.

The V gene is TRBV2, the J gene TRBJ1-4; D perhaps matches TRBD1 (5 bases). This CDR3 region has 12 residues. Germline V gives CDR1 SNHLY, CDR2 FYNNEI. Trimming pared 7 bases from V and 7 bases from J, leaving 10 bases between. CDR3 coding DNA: TGTGCCAGCAAACCGAGGGGTGAAAAACTGTTTTTT. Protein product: CASKPRGEKLFF.

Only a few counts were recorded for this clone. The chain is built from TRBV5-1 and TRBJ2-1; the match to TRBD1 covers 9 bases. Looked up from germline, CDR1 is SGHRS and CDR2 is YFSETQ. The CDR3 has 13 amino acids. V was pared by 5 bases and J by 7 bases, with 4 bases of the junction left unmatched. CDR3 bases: TGCGCCAGCAGACAGGGGGCGAATAATGAGCAGTTCTTC. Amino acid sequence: CASRQGANNEQFF.

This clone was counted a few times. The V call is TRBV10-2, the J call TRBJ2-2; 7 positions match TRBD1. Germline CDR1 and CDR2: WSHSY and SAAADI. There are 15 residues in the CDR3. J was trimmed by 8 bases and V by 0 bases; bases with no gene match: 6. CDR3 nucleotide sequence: TGCGCCAGCAGTGAGTCGTCCCACAGGGGAGGGGAGCTGTTTTTT. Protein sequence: CASSESSHRGGELFF.

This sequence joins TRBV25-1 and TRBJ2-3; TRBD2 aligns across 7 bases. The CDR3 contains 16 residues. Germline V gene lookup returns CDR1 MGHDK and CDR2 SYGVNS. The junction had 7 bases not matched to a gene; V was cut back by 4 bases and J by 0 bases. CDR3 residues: CASSVSQGGSTDTQYF. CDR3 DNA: TGTGCCAGCAGTGTCAGTCAGGGAGGGAGCACAGATACGCAGTATTTT.

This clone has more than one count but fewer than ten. In DNA, the CDR3 is TGTGCCAGCAGTGATGGTGCGGGGGTCTCGTGGTTCTTC. It yields the protein CASSDGAGVSWFF. The rearrangement uses TRBV2 and TRBJ2-1, with 7 bases that match TRBD2. The CDR3 covers 13 residues. In germline, CDR1 is SNHLY, CDR2 FYNNEI. The junction had 11 bases not matched to a gene; V was cut back by 3 bases and J by 15 bases.